The next 6 T cell receptor beta chains were all read from a single sample in a study of cytomegalovirus exposure and HLA in healthy donors. The PCR used 60 Vbeta and 13 Jbeta primers. Method: immunoSEQ multiplex PCR; TCRdb's copy keeps in-frame clones and lacks some. The sample has around 190,000 clones; roughly 79% are singletons. Sequencing was carried out using PBMCs. The receptors here all came from a man aged 25 to 40 in good health and CMV-seronegative.

V is TRBV5-4 and J is TRBJ1-2; D is ambiguous. With 4 bases removed from V and 0 bases from J, the gap between germline ends came to 13 bases. Germline-derived CDR1 and CDR2 are SGHNT and YYREEE (reference sequence). The CDR3 runs to 15 residues. The CDR3 nucleotides read TGTGCCAGCAGCCCCACAGTCACCTCTAACTATGGCTACACCTTC. This gives the protein CASSPTVTSNYGYTF.

The sample holds one count of this clone. The chain is built from TRBV19 and TRBJ2-1; the D gene is possibly TRBD2 (5 bases). The CDR3 extends over 14 amino acids. Germline V gene sequence: CDR1 LNHDA, CDR2 SQIVND (reference sequence). The V end was cut by 5 bases, the J end by 8 bases, with 16 bases between. The CDR3 nucleotides are TGTGCCAGTAGTGTTATGACTATAGGCGATGAGCAGTTCTTC. Translated, it gives CASSVMTIGDEQFF.

This chain uses TRBV14 with TRBJ2-7; D gene ambiguous. The CDR3 runs to 14 residues. In germline, CDR1 is SGHDN, CDR2 FVKESK. V lost 1 base and J 3 bases, leaving 10 bases between the germline ends. The CDR3 sequence: CASSQGDNVYEQYF. Written as DNA, the CDR3 is TGTGCCAGCAGCCAAGGAGACAACGTCTACGAGCAGTACTTC.

The V gene is TRBV11-2, the J gene TRBJ1-1, with TRBD1 matching over 7 bases. The germline CDR1 and CDR2 sequences are SGHAT and FQNNGV. J gave up 11 bases and V 0 bases, and 3 bases lay outside the gene matches. This CDR3 is built from 12 residues. CDR3 sequence: CASSLDRGGAFF. The CDR3 DNA sequence: TGTGCCAGCAGCTTAGATCGAGGGGGCGCTTTCTTT. Variable domain in full (rest from reference TRBV11-2 and TRBJ1-1): EAGVAQSPRYKIIEKRQSVAFWCNPISGHATLYWYQQILGQGPKLLIQFQNNGVVDDSQLPKDRFSAERLKGVDSTLKIQPAKLEDSAVYLCASSLDRGGAFFGQGTRLTVV.

The chain employs TRBV10-1 and TRBJ2-2; weak D call: TRBD2 (6 bases). CDR1 is WNHNN and CDR2 is SYGVQD in the germline V gene (reference sequence). V was cut by 5 bases and J by 6 bases, with 13 bases left in between. The CDR3 consists of 14 residues. The CDR3 nucleotides read TGCGCCAGCAGTCCCCTGGGCGGGGCCGGGGAGCTGTTTTTT. Amino acids: CASSPLGGAGELFF.

The chain uses TRBV29-1 and TRBJ1-2; D ambiguous. The CDR3 extends over 11 amino acids. Trimming stripped 2 bases from V and 5 bases from J, with 6 bases between. Germline CDR1 is SQVTM and CDR2 is ANQGSEA. In nucleotides, the CDR3 is TGCAGCGTTGAACGCCAGTATGGCTACACCTTC. As protein: CSVERQYGYTF.